These 24 T cell receptor beta chains were sequenced from one sample in a study of cytomegalovirus exposure and HLA in healthy donors. It was with 60 Vbeta and 13 Jbeta primers that the PCR ran. Generated by immunoSEQ multiplex PCR, the TCRdb table keeps only in-frame clones and is missing some. The sample includes over 150,000 clones, about four fifths of them seen just once. Sample: PBMCs. Receptor source: a woman in her forties or fifties in good health and CMV-seronegative.

The rearrangement links TRBV7-9 to TRBJ2-1; a weak D match, TRBD2 (5 bases). Trimming removed 0 bases at V and 10 bases at J, with 13 bases between. Per germline, CDR1 SEHNR and CDR2 FQNEAQ (reference sequence). The CDR3 has 14 amino acids. The CDR3 loop is CASSLALGVAEQFF. The CDR3, as DNA: TGTGCCAGCAGCTTAGCGCTCGGAGTAGCGGAGCAGTTCTTC. The full variable domain, its missing parts supplied by reference TRBV7-9 and TRBJ2-1, is DTGVSQNPRHKITKRGQNVTFRCDPISEHNRLYWYRQTLGQGPEFLTYFQNEAQLEKSRLLSDRFSAERPKGSFSTLEIQRTEQGDSAMYLCASSLALGVAEQFFGPGTRLTVL.

This chain uses TRBV2 with TRBJ2-5; D unclear. V was shortened by 4 bases and J by 5 bases, with 17 bases between the two germline ends. The germline V gene has CDR1 SNHLY and CDR2 FYNNEI. This CDR3 is 15 amino acids long. CDR3 bases: TGTGCCAGCAGTGTCTCTGGTCAGCGAGCTGAGACCCAGTACTTC. Protein: CASSVSGQRAETQYF.

The sample holds a few counts of this clone. The chain joins TRBV5-4 to TRBJ2-7; the D gene is possibly TRBD2 (5 bases). This CDR3 has 13 residues. Trimming cost V 2 bases and J 6 bases, with 12 bases left between them. The germline V gene encodes CDR1 SGHNT and CDR2 YYREEE (reference sequence). CDR3: CASSLEGESEQYF. The CDR3 DNA follows: TGTGCCAGCAGCTTAGAGGGAGAAAGCGAGCAGTACTTC.

V and J are TRBV2 and TRBJ2-7, with a tentative D call TRBD1 (5 bases). This CDR3 comprises 15 residues. Trimming took off 5 bases at V and 3 bases at J, with 17 bases between the two ends. The V gene's germline CDR1 is SNHLY and CDR2 FYNNEI. Written as DNA, the CDR3 is TGTGCCAGCAGTCCCCGCCCAGGGTCCCGCTACGAGCAGTACTTC. It yields the protein CASSPRPGSRYEQYF.

The chain is built from TRBV7-2 and TRBJ2-5, with 9 bases matching TRBD2. Trimming cost V 5 bases and J 9 bases; bases outside gene matches: 10. The CDR3 totals 14 residues. Per the germline V gene, CDR1 is SGHTA and CDR2 is FQGNSA. For the CDR3, the DNA is TGTGCCAGCAGCCCACCCGGAGCGGGAGGCTCCCAGTACTTC. Translating gives CASSPPGAGGSQYF.

A remark on this clone: This specimen includes other DNA sequences encoding the same CDR3. The chain uses TRBV11-2 and TRBJ1-2, with D possibly being TRBD1 (6 bases). CDR3 length: 12 amino acids. Per germline, CDR1 SGHAT and CDR2 FQNNGV. The V end lost 1 base, the J end lost 8 bases, and 8 bases lay between the germline ends. The CDR3 loop reads CASSLGGLGYTF. The CDR3 nucleotides read TGTGCCAGCAGCTTAGGGGGGCTCGGCTACACCTTC.

The chain is built from TRBV6-6 and TRBJ2-5; 8 bases fit TRBD2. The CDR3 runs to 13 residues. The germline CDR1 and CDR2 sequences are MNHNY and SVGAGI (reference sequence). The trim removed 5 bases at V and 5 bases at J, leaving 4 bases unmatched. The DNA for the CDR3 is TGTGCCAGCAGTGAGACTAGCGTGGAGACCCAGTACTTC. Its protein product is CASSETSVETQYF.

The V call is TRBV11-2, the J call TRBJ2-5; 7 bases agree with TRBD2. The CDR3 totals 14 residues. V shed 3 bases and J 3 bases; nucleotides not matched to a gene: 4. Germline CDR1 and CDR2: SGHAT and FQNNGV. The CDR3 DNA reads as TGTGCCAGCAGCTTGCCAGGGAGGGAAGAGACCCAGTACTTC. Residues: CASSLPGREETQYF.

In its sample, this clone was seen once. The chain carries TRBV28 and TRBJ2-5; 9 nucleotides match TRBD1. V lost 1 base to trimming and J lost 5 bases; unmatched junction nucleotides: 2. The CDR3 sequence is 14 residues long. CDR1 is MDHEN and CDR2 is SYDVKM in the germline V gene. The CDR3, as DNA: TGTGCCAGCAGTTTATCTGGACAGGGGGAGACCCAGTACTTC. Residues: CASSLSGQGETQYF.

This clone was seen a few times. This chain joins TRBV10-3 and TRBJ1-5; tentative D call: TRBD1 (6 bases). The CDR3 spans 15 residues. Germline lookup yields CDR1 ENHRY and CDR2 SYGVKD. Trimming took off 6 bases at V and 0 bases at J, with 12 bases between the two ends. For the CDR3, the DNA is TGTGCCATCAGGGAGACAGGCAGTAGCAATCAGCCCCAGCATTTT. Protein sequence: CAIRETGSSNQPQHF.

The gene calls are TRBV18 and TRBJ2-7; 13 nucleotides agree with TRBD2. Germline CDR1 is KGHSH and CDR2 is LQKENI. The CDR3 is made up of 15 amino acids. J gave up 3 bases and V 5 bases, and 4 bases lay outside the gene matches. CDR3 residues: CASSEGLAGVYEQYF. Written as DNA, the CDR3 is TGTGCCAGCTCAGAAGGACTAGCGGGAGTCTACGAGCAGTACTTC.

V gene TRBV7-2 combines with J gene TRBJ2-3; 11 nucleotides agree with TRBD2. This CDR3 is built from 15 residues. J gave up 8 bases and V 4 bases, and 8 bases lay outside the gene matches. CDR1 and CDR2 from the germline V gene are SGHTA and FQGNSA. CDR3 amino acids: CASSSRLAGIGTQYF. The CDR3 region has the DNA TGTGCCAGCAGCTCGCGACTAGCGGGAATAGGTACGCAGTATTTT.

The V gene is TRBV10-3, the J gene TRBJ1-4, with 10 bases aligning to TRBD1. CDR3 length: 19 amino acids. Germline V CDR1 and CDR2: ENHRY, SYGVKD. After removal of 4 bases from V and 3 bases from J, the junction contained 14 bases not matched to a gene. The CDR3 region has the DNA TGTGCCATCAGTGGATCCCTGGGGACAGGGGAACAAGCTAATGAAAAACTGTTTTTT. Translation gives CAISGSLGTGEQANEKLFF.

This chain connects TRBV11-1 to TRBJ2-7; 9 bases line up with TRBD1. Germline CDR1 is SGHAT and CDR2 is FQDESV (reference sequence). This CDR3 is built from 17 residues. The J segment lost 5 bases and the V segment lost 5 bases, leaving 16 bases of the junction unmatched. CDR3 coding DNA: TGTGCCAGCAGCCTAACAACTCGCGGGACAGGGTTGGACGAGCAGTACTTC. Amino acid sequence: CASSLTTRGTGLDEQYF.

The J gene is TRBJ2-4, the V gene TRBV25-1; D is unresolved. Trimming took off 3 bases at V and 3 bases at J, with 9 bases between the two ends. Per the germline V gene, CDR1 is MGHDK and CDR2 is SYGVNS. This CDR3 is built from 14 residues. As DNA, the CDR3 is TGTGCCAGCAGTGAGGAGTACGGCAAAAACATTCAGTACTTC. Translated, it gives CASSEEYGKNIQYF.

This chain's CDR3 is CATWAGPYEQYF. DNA for the CDR3: TGCGCCACCTGGGCAGGCCCCTACGAGCAGTACTTC. This sequence joins TRBV23-1 and TRBJ2-7; D unclear. TRBV23-1 is recorded as an ORF, its role being uncertain. CDR3 length: 12 amino acids. V gave up 10 bases and J gave up 2 bases, with 12 bases separating them.

The chain recombines TRBV6-6 with TRBJ2-7; D is perhaps TRBD1 (5 bases). The V gene's germline CDR1 is MNHNY and CDR2 SVGAGI (reference sequence). The V gene lost 6 bases and the J gene lost 6 bases, with 12 bases spanning the gap. The CDR3 has 12 amino acids. In nucleotides, the CDR3 is TGTGCCAGCAGACATATTAGGGGCGAGCAGTACTTC. It translates to CASRHIRGEQYF.

The chain recombines TRBV4-1 with TRBJ1-2; 10 nucleotides line up with TRBD1. The V segment lost 4 bases and the J segment 2 bases; nucleotides outside the gene matches: 7. Per germline, CDR1 MGHRA and CDR2 YSYEKL. The length of the CDR3 is 16 residues. For the CDR3, the DNA is TGCGCCAGCAGCCGCGGACAGGGGGGTTCGAACTATGGCTACACCTTC. It is translated as CASSRGQGGSNYGYTF.

The chain recombines TRBV14 with TRBJ1-1; 7 bases align to TRBD1. CDR1 is SGHDN, CDR2 FVKESK, per germline. The CDR3 length is 16 residues. V lost 5 bases and J lost 2; bases outside the gene matches: 11. The CDR3 region has the DNA TGTGCCAGCAGCAAACGGGTTGGACAGGACAACACTGAAGCTTTCTTT. Translating it yields CASSKRVGQDNTEAFF.

This rearrangement joins TRBV11-2 to TRBJ2-5, with D possibly matching TRBD2 (6 bases). Per the germline V gene, CDR1 is SGHAT and CDR2 is FQNNGV. The CDR3 covers 17 residues. The V end lost 1 base, the J end lost 7 bases, and 22 bases lay between the germline ends. CDR3 in DNA: TGTGCCAGCAGCTTAGTTAACTCGCGGGAAGCCTTGGGGACCCAGTACTTC. This codes for CASSLVNSREALGTQYF.

This clone occurred once. The chain employs TRBV19 and TRBJ2-3; possible D gene TRBD1, 6 bases. The V end was cut by 5 bases, the J end by 7 bases, with 10 bases between. This CDR3 spans 12 amino acids. Germline V gene data show CDR1 as LNHDA and CDR2 as SQIVND (reference sequence). Here the CDR3 DNA reads TGTGCCAGTAGTCGACAGGAGAATACGCAGTATTTT. This gives the protein CASSRQENTQYF.

The CDR3 here is CAWSSGLAGADEQFF. The DNA of the CDR3 is TGTGCCTGGAGTTCCGGACTAGCGGGGGCGGATGAGCAGTTCTTC. The V call is TRBV30, the J call TRBJ2-1; 13 bases line up with TRBD2. CDR1 and CDR2 (germline): GTSNPN, SVGIG (reference sequence). CDR3 length: 15 amino acids. The V gene end was trimmed by 2 bases and the J gene end by 8 bases; junction bases not matched to a gene: 6.

This clone was picked up a small number of times. This chain links TRBV7-9 with TRBJ1-6; no definite D call. The V gene's germline CDR1 is SEHNR and CDR2 FQNEAQ (reference sequence). The germline V and J ends were trimmed by 3 bases and 9 bases, with 6 bases remaining between them. This CDR3 is 12 amino acids long. The CDR3 coding sequence is TGTGCCAGCAGCTTGGAGGGTTCACCCCTCCACTTT. It encodes CASSLEGSPLHF.

The chain recombines TRBV15 with TRBJ1-1; D gene unclear. The CDR3 runs to 13 residues. Germline V gene data show CDR1 as LNHNV and CDR2 as YYDKDF (reference sequence). Between the trimmed V and J ends, which lost 0 bases and 10 bases, there was a span of 12 bases. CDR3 amino acids: CATSREDTGRAFF. The CDR3 bases are TGTGCCACCAGCAGAGAGGATACCGGGAGAGCTTTCTTT. Full variable domain (remainder filled in from reference TRBV15 and TRBJ1-1): DAMVIQNPRYQVTQFGKPVTLSCSQTLNHNVMYWYQQKSSQAPKLLFHYYDKDFNNEADTPDNFQSRRPNTSFCFLDIRSPGLGDTAMYLCATSREDTGRAFFGQGTRLTVV.